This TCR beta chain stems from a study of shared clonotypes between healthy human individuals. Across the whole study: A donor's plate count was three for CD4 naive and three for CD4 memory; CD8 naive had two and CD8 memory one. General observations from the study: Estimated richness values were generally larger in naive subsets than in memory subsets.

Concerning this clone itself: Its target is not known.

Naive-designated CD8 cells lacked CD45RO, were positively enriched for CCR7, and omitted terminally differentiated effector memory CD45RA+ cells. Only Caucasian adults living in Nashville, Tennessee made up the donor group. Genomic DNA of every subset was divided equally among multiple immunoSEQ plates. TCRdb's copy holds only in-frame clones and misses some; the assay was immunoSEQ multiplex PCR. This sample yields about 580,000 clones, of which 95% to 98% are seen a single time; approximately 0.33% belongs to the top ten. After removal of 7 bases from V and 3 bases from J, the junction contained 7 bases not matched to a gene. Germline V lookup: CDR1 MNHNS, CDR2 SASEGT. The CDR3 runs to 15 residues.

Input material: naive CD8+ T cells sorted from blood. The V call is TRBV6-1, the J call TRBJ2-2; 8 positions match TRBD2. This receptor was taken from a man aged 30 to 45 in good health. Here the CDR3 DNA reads TGTGCCAGCAACATACCGGGACTAGACACCGGGGAGCTGTTTTTT. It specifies CASNIPGLDTGELFF.